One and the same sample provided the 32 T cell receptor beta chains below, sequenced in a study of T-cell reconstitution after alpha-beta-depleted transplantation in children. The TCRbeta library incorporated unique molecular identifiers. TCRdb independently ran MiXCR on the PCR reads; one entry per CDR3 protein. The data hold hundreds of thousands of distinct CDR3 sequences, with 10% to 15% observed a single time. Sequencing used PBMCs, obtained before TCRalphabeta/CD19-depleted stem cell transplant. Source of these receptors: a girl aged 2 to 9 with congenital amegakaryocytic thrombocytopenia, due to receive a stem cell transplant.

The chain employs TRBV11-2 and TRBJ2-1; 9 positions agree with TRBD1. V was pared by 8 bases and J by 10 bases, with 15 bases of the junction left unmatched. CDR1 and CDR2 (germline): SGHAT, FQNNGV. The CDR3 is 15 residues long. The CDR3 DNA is TGTGCCAGCGGACCAATTTCGGGACAGGGTAAAGAGCAGTTCTTC. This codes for CASGPISGQGKEQFF.

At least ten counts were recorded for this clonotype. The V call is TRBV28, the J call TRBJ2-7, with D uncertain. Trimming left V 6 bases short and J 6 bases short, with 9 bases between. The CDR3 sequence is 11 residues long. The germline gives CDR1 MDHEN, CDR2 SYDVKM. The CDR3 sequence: CASSHACEQYF. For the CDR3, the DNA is TGTGCCAGCAGCCACGCCTGCGAGCAGTACTTC.

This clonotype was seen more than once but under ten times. CDR3 sequence (DNA): TGCAGTGCTCAGAGCCGTGGCGGGATAAATGAGCAGTTCTTC. This encodes CSAQSRGGINEQFF. This chain links TRBV20-1 with TRBJ2-1; D perhaps matches TRBD2 (6 bases). V lost 5 bases, J lost 7 bases, and 18 bases lay in between. The CDR3 has 14 amino acids. The V gene's germline CDR1 is DFQATT and CDR2 SNEGSKA (reference sequence).

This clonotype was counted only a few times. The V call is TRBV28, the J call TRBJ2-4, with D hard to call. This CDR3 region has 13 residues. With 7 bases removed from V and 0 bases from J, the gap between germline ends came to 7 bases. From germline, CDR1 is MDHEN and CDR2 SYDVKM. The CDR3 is CASTQAAKNIQYF. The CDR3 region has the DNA TGTGCCAGCACCCAGGCAGCCAAAAACATTCAGTACTTC.

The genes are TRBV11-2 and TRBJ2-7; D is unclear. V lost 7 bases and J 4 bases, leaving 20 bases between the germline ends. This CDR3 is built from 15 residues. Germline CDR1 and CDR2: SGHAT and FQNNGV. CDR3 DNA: TGTGCCAGCACCGACCAAGTTGGGTATGGGTACGAGCAGTACTTC. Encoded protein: CASTDQVGYGYEQYF.

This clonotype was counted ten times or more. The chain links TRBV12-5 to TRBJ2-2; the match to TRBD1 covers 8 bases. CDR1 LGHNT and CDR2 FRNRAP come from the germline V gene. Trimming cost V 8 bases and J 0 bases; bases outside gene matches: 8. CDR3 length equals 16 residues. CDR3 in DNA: TGTGCTAGTACGCGGTCGGGACAGGCGAACACCGGGGAGCTGTTTTTT. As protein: CASTRSGQANTGELFF.

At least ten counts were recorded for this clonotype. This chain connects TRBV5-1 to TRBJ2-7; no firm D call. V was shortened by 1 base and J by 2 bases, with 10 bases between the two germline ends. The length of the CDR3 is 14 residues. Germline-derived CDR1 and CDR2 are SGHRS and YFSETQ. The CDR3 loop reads CASSLNQPTYEQYF. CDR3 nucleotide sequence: TGCGCCAGCAGCTTGAACCAGCCCACCTACGAGCAGTACTTC.

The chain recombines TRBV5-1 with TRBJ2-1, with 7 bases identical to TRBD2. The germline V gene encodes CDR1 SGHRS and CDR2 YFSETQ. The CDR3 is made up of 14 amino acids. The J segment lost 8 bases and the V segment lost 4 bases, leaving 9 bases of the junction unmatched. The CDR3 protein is CASSVGGFRDEQFF. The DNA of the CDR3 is TGCGCCAGCAGCGTGGGAGGGTTCCGGGATGAGCAGTTCTTC.

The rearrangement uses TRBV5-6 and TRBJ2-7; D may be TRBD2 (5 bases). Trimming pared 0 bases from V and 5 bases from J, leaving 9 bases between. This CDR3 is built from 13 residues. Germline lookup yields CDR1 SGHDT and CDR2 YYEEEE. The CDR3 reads CASSLGGWDEQYF. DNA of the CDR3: TGTGCCAGCAGCTTGGGAGGGTGGGACGAGCAGTACTTC.

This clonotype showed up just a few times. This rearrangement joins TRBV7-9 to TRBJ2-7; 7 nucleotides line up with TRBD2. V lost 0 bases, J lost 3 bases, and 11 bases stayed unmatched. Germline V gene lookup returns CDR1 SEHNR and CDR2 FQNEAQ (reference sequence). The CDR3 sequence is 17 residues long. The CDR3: CASSLASGYSRDYEQYF. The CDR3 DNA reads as TGTGCCAGCAGCTTAGCTAGCGGGTATTCAAGGGACTACGAGCAGTACTTC.

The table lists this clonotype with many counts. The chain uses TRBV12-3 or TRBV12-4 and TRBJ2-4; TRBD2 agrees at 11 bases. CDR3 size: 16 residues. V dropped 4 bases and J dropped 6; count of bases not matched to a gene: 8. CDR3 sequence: CASSSSNLAGGNIQYF. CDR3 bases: TGTGCCAGCAGTTCGTCTAATCTAGCGGGAGGAAACATTCAGTACTTC.

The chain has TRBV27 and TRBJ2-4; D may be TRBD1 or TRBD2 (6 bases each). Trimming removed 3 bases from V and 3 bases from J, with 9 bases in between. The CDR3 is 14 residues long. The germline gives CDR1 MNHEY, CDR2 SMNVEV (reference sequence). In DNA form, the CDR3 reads TGTGCCAGCAGTTTGGGGGGCCTCAAAAACATTCAGTACTTC. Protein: CASSLGGLKNIQYF.

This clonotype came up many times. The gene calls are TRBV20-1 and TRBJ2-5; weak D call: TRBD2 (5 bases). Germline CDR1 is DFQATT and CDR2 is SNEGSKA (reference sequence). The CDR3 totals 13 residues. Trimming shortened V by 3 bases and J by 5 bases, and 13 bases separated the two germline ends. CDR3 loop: CSASGVPGETQYF. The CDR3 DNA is TGCAGTGCTAGCGGGGTCCCCGGGGAGACCCAGTACTTC.

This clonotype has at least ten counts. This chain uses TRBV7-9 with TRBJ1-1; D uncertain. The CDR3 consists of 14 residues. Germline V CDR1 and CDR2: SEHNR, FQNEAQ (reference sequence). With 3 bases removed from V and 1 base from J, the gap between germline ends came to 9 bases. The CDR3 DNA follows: TGTGCCAGCAGCTTGTGGGGTACGAACACTGAAGCTTTCTTT. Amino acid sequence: CASSLWGTNTEAFF.

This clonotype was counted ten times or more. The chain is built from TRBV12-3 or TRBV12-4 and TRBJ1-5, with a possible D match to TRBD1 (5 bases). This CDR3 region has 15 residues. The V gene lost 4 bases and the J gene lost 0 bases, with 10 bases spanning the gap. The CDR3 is CASSSQGNSNQPQHF. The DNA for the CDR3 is TGTGCCAGCAGTTCCCAGGGTAATAGCAATCAGCCCCAGCATTTT.

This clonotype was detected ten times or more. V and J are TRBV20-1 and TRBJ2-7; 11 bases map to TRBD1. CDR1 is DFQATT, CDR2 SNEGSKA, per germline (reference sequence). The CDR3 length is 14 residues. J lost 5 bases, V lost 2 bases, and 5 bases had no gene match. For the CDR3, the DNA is TGCAGTGCTAGACAGGACAGGGGGCTGAACGAGCAGTACTTC. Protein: CSARQDRGLNEQYF.

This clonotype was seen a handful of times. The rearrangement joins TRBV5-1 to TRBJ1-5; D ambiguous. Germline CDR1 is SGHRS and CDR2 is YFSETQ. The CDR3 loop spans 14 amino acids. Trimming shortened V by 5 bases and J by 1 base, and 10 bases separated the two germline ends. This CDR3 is CASRPTDSNQPQHF. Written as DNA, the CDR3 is TGCGCCAGCAGGCCAACAGACAGCAATCAGCCCCAGCATTTT.

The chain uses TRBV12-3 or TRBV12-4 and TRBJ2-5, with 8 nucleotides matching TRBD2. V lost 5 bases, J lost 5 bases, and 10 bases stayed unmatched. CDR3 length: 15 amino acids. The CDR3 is CASSTPGLEVETQYF. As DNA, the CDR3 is TGTGCCAGCAGTACTCCGGGACTAGAGGTTGAGACCCAGTACTTC.

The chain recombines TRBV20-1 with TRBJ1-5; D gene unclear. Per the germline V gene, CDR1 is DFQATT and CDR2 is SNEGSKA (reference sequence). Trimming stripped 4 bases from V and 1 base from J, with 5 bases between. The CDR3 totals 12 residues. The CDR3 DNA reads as TGCAGTGCTACCGGGAGCAATCAGCCCCAGCATTTT. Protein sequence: CSATGSNQPQHF.

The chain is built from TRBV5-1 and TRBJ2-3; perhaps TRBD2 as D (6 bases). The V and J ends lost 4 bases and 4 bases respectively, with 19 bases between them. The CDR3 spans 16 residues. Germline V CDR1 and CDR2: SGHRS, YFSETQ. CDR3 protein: CASSLGNPGGADTQYF. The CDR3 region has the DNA TGCGCCAGCAGCCTAGGGAACCCCGGCGGGGCAGATACGCAGTATTTT.

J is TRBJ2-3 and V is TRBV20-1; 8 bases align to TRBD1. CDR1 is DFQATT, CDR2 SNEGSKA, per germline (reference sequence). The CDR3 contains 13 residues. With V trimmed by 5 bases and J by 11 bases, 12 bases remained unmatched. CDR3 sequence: CSAPQGAPGQQYF. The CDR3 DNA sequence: TGCAGTGCTCCCCAGGGGGCCCCCGGACAGCAGTATTTT.

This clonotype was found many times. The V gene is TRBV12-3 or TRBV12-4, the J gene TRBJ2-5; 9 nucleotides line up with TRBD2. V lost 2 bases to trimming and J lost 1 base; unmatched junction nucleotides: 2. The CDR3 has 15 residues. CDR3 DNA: TGTGCCAGCAGTTTAACTAGCGGGTTCCAAGAGACCCAGTACTTC. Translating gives CASSLTSGFQETQYF.

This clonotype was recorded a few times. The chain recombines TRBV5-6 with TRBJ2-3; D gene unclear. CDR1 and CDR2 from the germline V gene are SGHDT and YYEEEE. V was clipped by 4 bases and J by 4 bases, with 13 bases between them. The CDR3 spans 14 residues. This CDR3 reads CASSDGPSPDTQYF. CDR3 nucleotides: TGTGCCAGCAGCGACGGACCAAGCCCAGATACGCAGTATTTT.

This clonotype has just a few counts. The CDR3 region is CASRTGAKNEKLFF. As DNA, the CDR3 is TGTGCCAGCAGGACAGGGGCGAAAAATGAAAAACTGTTTTTT. V gene TRBV27 combines with J gene TRBJ1-4; 8 bases map to TRBD1. This CDR3 spans 14 amino acids. CDR1 and CDR2 (germline): MNHEY, SMNVEV (reference sequence). V gave up 6 bases and J gave up 5 bases; unmatched junction bases: 5.

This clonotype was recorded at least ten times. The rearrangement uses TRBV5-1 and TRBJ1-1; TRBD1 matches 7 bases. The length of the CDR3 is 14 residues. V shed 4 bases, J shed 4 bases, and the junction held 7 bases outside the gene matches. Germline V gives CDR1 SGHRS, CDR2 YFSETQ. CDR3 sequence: CASSLKGQATEAFF. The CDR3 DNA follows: TGCGCCAGCAGCCTGAAAGGACAGGCCACTGAAGCTTTCTTT.

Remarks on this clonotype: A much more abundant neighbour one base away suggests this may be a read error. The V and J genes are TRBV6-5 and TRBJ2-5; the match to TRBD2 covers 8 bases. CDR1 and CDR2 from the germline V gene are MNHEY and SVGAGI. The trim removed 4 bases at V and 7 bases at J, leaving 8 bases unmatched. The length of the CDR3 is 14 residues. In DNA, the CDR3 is TGTGCCAGCAGTTTATTAGCGGGGTCAGGGACCCAGTACTTC. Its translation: CASSLLAGSGTQYF.

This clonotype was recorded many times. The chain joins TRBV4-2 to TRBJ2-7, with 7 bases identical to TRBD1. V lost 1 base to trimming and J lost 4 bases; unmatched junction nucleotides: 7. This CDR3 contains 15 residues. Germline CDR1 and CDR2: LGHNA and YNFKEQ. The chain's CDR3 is CASSQVVGQNYEQYF. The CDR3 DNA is TGTGCCAGCAGCCAAGTTGTGGGACAGAATTACGAGCAGTACTTC.

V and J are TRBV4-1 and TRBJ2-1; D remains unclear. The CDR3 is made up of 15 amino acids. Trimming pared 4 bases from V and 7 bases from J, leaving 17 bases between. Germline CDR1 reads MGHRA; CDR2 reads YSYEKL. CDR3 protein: CASSPQLGTTNEQFF. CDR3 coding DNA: TGCGCCAGCAGCCCCCAGCTAGGTACCACGAATGAGCAGTTCTTC.

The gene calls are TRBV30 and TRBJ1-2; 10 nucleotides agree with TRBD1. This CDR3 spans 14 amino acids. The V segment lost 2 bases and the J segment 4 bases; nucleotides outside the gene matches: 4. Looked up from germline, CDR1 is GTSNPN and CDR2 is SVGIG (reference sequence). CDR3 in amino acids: CAWSSRDRGYGYTF. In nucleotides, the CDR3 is TGTGCCTGGAGTTCCCGGGACAGGGGCTATGGCTACACCTTC.

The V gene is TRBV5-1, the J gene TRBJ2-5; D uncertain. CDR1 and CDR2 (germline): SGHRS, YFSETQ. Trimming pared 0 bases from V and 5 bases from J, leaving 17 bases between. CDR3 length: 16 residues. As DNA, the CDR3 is TGCGCCAGCAGCTTGGTCGGTGAAATAGGAAGTGAGACCCAGTACTTC. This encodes CASSLVGEIGSETQYF.

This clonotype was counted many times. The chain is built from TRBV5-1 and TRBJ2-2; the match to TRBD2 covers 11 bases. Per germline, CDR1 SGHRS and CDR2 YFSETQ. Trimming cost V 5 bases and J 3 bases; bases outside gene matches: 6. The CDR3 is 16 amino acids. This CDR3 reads CASSRIAGGHTGELFF. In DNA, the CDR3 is TGCGCCAGCAGTCGGATAGCGGGAGGGCACACCGGGGAGCTGTTTTTT. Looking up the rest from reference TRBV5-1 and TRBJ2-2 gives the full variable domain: KAGVTQTPRYLIKTRGQQVTLSCSPISGHRSVSWYQQTPGQGLQFLFEYFSETQRNKGNFPGRFSGRQFSNSRSEMNVSTLELGDSALYLCASSRIAGGHTGELFFGEGSRLTVL.

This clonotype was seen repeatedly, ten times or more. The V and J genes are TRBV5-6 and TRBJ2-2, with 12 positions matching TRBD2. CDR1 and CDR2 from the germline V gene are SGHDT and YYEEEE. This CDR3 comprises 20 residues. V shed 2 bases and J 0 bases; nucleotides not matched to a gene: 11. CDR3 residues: CASSFLGSSGRASNTGELFF. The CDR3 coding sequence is TGTGCCAGCAGCTTCCTAGGTTCTAGCGGGAGGGCCTCGAACACCGGGGAGCTGTTTTTT.